This TCR beta chain was obtained from a study of spatial heterogeneity in lung cancer (dated by TCRdb to about 2019). The study in broad terms: Beta-chain transcripts were consistently detected in greater numbers than alpha-chain transcripts, which likely reflects a higher abundance of beta-chain transcripts. In tumor regions, TCR transcript counts showed a strong correlation with a T cell transcriptional module score from matched bulk RNA-seq. In the raw uncorrected reads, each unique combination of TCR and UMI appeared more than ten times on average. The study quantitatively compared TCR alpha and beta repertoires across multiple tumor regions, matched nontumor lung and blood in non-small cell lung cancer. The study linked features of the TCR repertoire to counts of nonsynonymous mutations, which were determined by whole-exome sequencing of tumor tissue. Both alpha and beta chains were TCR-sequenced in samples taken at surgery, namely 220 tumor regions, approximately 66 matched nontumor lung samples and 50 to 60 PBMC samples.

What the authors observed across the whole study: TCR-seq coverage of tumor T cells was estimated to be only around 7% for alpha chains and about 12% for beta chains. Counts of ubiquitous and regional expanded TCRs correlated with counts of ubiquitous and regional nonsynonymous mutations, respectively. Confirming at a functional level the hypothesis that regional TCRs recognize regional mutations was considered to require additional single-cell paired TCR alpha and beta sequencing. The tumor nonsynonymous mutation count correlated with the number of expanded alpha and beta TCRs within the tumor.

By its share of the sample, this clonotype is medium-sized (0.01 to 0.1%). Its binding antigen is unknown. Per-base quality was not reported, and no clone a single base away is much larger than it. This specimen's time point label, interpreted: sample taken at primary tumor resection. Donors were some 70 patients with early-stage, untreated non-small cell lung cancer from the lung TRACERx cohort. Without any cell sorting, TCR sequencing was performed on whole RNA extracted either from tumor and nontumor lung tissue or from cryopreserved PBMC samples. Patients were selected for TCR sequencing only if sufficient RNA was available from at least two tumor regions. Tumor and adjacent nontumor lung specimens were reviewed by a lung pathologist before selection. The method was 5' RACE. For sequencing, a NextSeq 500 was employed. In the TCR library protocol, a unique molecular identifier was attached to each TCR cDNA molecule so that PCR and sequencing errors could be corrected. The source study handled its data this way. TCR identification, UMI-based error correction and CDR3 extraction were all carried out with Decombinator tools. TCRs above a frequency of 2 per 1,000, corresponding to the top 1% of the tumor frequency distribution, were defined as expanded. Expanded tumor TCRs were classed as regional if statistically deemed absent (corrected P<0.05) from at least one tumor region, otherwise ubiquitous. Renyi diversity was calculated using the R vegan package after each repertoire was subsampled 100 times to 5,000 TCRs. CDR3 similarity networks were constructed using string-kernel similarity of amino acid triplets, with links drawn between CDR3s whose pairwise similarity was above 0.82. The public reads were run again by TCRdb, first through fastp at Q25 and then through MiXCR, and only productive beta chains were kept. Each entry is one CDR3 protein sequence, shown with its most common DNA and genes. TCRdb's processing, not the authors', yielded these V and J calls. Here the sample has around 4,800 distinct CDR3 sequences; around 12% occur a single time. The ten largest make up about a quarter of the sample.

This receptor was obtained from a male donor with early-stage non-small cell lung cancer. The source material was lung tumor tissue, sampled at surgery.

The DNA sequence is as follows: TGTGCCAGCAGCTTCGGCAGGGGGCAATACGAGCAGTACTTC. This sequence encodes CASSFGRGQYEQYF. The rearrangement joined TRBV7-2 to TRBJ2-7; a stretch of 8 junction bases matches TRBD1. The CDR3 has 14 amino acids, counting the end cysteine and phenylalanine. The sequence is cut down to CDR3 DNA, 42 bases in frame from base 1. CDR1 is given as SGHTA and CDR2 as FQGNSA, both from the germline V gene. Compared with germline, V lacks 3 bases and J lacks 4 bases; bases without a gene match: 5.